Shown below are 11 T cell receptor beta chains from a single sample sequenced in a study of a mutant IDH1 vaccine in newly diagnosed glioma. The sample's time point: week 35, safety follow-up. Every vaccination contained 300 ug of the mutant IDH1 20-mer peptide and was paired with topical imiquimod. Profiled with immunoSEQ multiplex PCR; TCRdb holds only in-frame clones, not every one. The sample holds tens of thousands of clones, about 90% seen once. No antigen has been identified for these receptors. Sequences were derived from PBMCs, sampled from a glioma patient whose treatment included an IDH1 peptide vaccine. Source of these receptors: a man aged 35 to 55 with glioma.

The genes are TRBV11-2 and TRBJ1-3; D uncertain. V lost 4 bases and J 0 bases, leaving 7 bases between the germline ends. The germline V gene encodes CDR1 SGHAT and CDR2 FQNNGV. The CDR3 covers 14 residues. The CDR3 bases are TGTGCCAGCAGCTCAGCAGCCTCTGGAAACACCATATATTTT. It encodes CASSSAASGNTIYF. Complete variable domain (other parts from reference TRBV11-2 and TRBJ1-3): EAGVAQSPRYKIIEKRQSVAFWCNPISGHATLYWYQQILGQGPKLLIQFQNNGVVDDSQLPKDRFSAERLKGVDSTLKIQPAKLEDSAVYLCASSSAASGNTIYFGEGSWLTVV.

The CDR3 nucleotides are TGTGCCAGCAGGACAGGGGACGGCACCGGGGAGCTGTTTTTT. This encodes CASRTGDGTGELFF. V usage is TRBV6-6 and J usage is TRBJ2-2; the match to TRBD1 covers 8 bases. The V segment lost 6 bases and the J segment 4 bases; nucleotides outside the gene matches: 4. The CDR3 loop spans 14 amino acids. Germline-derived CDR1 and CDR2 are MNHNY and SVGAGI (reference sequence).

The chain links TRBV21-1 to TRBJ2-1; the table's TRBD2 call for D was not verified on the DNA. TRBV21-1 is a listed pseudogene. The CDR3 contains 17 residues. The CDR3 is CASSNPPLAGVSNEQFF. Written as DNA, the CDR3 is TGTGCCAGCAGCAACCCTCCACTAGCGGGAGTAAGTAATGAGCAGTTCTTC.

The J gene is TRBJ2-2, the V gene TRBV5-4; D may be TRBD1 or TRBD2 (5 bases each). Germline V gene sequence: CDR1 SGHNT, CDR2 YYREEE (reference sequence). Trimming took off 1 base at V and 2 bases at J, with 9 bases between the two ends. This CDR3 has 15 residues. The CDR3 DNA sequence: TGTGCCAGCAGCTTGTCGGGGCAAAACACCGGGGAGCTGTTTTTT. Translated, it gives CASSLSGQNTGELFF.

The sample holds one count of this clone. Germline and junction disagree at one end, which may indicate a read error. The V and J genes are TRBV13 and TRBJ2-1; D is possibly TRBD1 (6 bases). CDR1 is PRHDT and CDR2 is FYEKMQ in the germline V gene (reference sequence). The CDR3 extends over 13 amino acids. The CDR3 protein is CASRLGGDNEQFF. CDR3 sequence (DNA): TGTGCCAGCAGATTAGGGGGAGACAATGAGCAGTTCTTC.

The CDR3 loop is CASSLSIQAAGLGGYTF. In DNA form, the CDR3 reads TGTGCCAGCAGCTTGAGTATTCAGGCGGCAGGGTTGGGTGGCTACACCTTC. The chain joins TRBV5-5 to TRBJ1-2, with D maybe TRBD1 (5 bases). The CDR3 sequence is 17 residues long. Trimming stripped 1 base from V and 7 bases from J, with 23 bases between. CDR1 SGHKS and CDR2 YYEKEE come from the germline V gene (reference sequence).

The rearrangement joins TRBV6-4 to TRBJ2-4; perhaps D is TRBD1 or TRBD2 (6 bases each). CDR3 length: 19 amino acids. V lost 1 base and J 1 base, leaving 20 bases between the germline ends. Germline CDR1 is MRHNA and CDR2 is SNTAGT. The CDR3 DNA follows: TGTGCCAGCAGTGACTTTTTCCCCCGGGGGCTTGGTGCCAAAAACATTCAGTACTTC. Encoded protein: CASSDFFPRGLGAKNIQYF.

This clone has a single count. The CDR3 coding sequence is TGTGCCAGTAAGGGGACAGGGGGCCCTTCTGGCTACACCTTC. Translation: CASKGTGGPSGYTF. The gene calls are TRBV19 and TRBJ1-2; TRBD1 aligns across 12 bases. J was trimmed by 7 bases and V by 7 bases; bases with no gene match: 7. In germline, CDR1 is LNHDA, CDR2 SQIVND (reference sequence). This CDR3 region has 14 residues.

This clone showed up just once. The CDR3 sequence is CATKPWTQASYEQYF. DNA for the CDR3: TGTGCCACCAAGCCCTGGACCCAAGCATCATACGAGCAGTACTTC. The V and J genes are TRBV2 and TRBJ2-7, with D hard to call. V shed 10 bases and J shed 4 bases, with 23 bases lying between them. There are 15 residues in the CDR3. Germline assignment: CDR1 SNHLY and CDR2 FYNNEI. The full variable domain, with the rest looked up from reference TRBV2 and TRBJ2-7, is EPEVTQTPSHQVTQMGQEVILRCVPISNHLYFYWYRQILGQKVEFLVSFYNNEISEKSEIFDDQFSVERPDGSNFTLKIRSTKLEDSAMYFCATKPWTQASYEQYFGPGTRLTVT.

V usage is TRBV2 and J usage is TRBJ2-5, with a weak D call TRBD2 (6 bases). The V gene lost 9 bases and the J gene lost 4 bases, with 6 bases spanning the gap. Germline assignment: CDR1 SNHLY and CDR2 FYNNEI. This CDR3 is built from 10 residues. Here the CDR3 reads CARGGETQYF. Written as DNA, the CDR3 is TGTGCCAGGGGGGGAGAGACCCAGTACTTC.

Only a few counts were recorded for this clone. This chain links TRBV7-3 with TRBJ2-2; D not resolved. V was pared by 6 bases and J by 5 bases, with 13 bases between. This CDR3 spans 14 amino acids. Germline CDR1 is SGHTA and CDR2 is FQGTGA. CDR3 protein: CASRGPAKTGELFF. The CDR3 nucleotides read TGTGCCAGCAGAGGCCCAGCTAAAACCGGGGAGCTGTTTTTT.